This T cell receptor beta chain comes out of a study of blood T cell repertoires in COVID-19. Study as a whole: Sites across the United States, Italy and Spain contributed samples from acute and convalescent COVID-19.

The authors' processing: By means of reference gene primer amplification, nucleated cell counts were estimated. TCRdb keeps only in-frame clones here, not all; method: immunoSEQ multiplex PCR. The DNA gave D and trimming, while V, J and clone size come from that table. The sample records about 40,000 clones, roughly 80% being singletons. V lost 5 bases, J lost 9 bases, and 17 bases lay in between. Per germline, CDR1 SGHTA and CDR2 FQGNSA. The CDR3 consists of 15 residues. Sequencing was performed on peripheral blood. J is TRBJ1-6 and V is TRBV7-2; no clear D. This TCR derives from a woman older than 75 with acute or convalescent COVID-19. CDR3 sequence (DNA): TGTGCCAGCAGCCCCACGAGGGTCCATGGTTCACCCCTCCACTTT. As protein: CASSPTRVHGSPLHF.